This TCR beta chain was recorded in a study of T cells in Graves' hyperthyroidism and ophthalmopathy. Study as a whole: Staff took peripheral blood when the initial diagnosis was made, before any treatment began. Study results and caveats: Most thyroid-expanded clonotypes above 0.001 were also found in blood.

This clonotype was counted ten times or more. What it recognizes is unknown. RNA transcripts served as the template for amplifying TCR beta CDR3 regions. The primer set for the first-round RT-PCR of the TCR CDR3 was HTBI. TCRdb processed the multiplex PCR reads anew with MiXCR; each CDR3 protein has one entry. The sample records some 620,000 distinct CDR3 sequences, around 15% being singletons. Germline V gene sequence: CDR1 MGHDK, CDR2 SYGVNS. The CDR3 runs to 14 residues. J was trimmed by 4 bases and V by 2 bases; bases with no gene match: 4. Specimen: blood. This receptor was taken from a woman aged 25 to 45 with Graves' hyperthyroidism. The V and J genes are TRBV25-1 and TRBJ2-5; 7 positions agree with TRBD1. CDR3 DNA sequence: TGTGCCAGCAGTGAACCGACAGGGCGAGAGACCCAGTACTTC. Its translation: CASSEPTGRETQYF.